A selection of T cell receptor beta chains follows, all from one sample in a study of T cells in Graves' hyperthyroidism and ophthalmopathy. TCRdb passed the multiplex PCR reads through MiXCR, listing each CDR3 protein once. The table shows hundreds of thousands of distinct CDR3 sequences, with 45% occurring only once. Sequenced input: peripheral blood or thyroid tissue (not recorded which). These receptors were obtained from an adult man with Graves' disease, either hyperthyroidism or ophthalmopathy (not recorded which). CDR3s include the opening cysteine and the closing phenylalanine or tryptophan. Each record gives: J gene, V gene, D gene, clone size, CDR3 protein, CDR3 DNA. D genes are given only for firm matches. Size is stated for part of the rows, as once, few or many counts, or as a class when the clone is expanded.

j_call: TRBJ2-7
v_call: TRBV6-4
d_call: -
clone_size: few
cdr3_aa: CASSRTRTSYEQYF
cdr3_nt: TGTGCCAGCAGCCGAACTAGAACCTCCTACGAGCAGTACTTC

j_call: TRBJ1-1
v_call: TRBV7-9
d_call: -
clone_size: many
cdr3_aa: CASSFGVSTEAFF
cdr3_nt: TGTGCCAGCAGCTTCGGGGTCTCCACTGAAGCTTTCTTT

j_call: TRBJ1-5
v_call: TRBV7-2
d_call: TRBD1
clone_size: few
cdr3_aa: CASSLARGTGNNQPQHF
cdr3_nt: TGTGCCAGCAGCTTAGCGCGGGGGACAGGGAACAATCAGCCCCAGCATTTT

j_call: TRBJ1-1
v_call: TRBV11-1
d_call: TRBD1
clone_size: few
cdr3_aa: CASSLGTGSEAFF
cdr3_nt: TGTGCCAGCAGCTTAGGGACAGGGTCTGAAGCTTTCTTT

j_call: TRBJ2-2
v_call: TRBV7-9
d_call: -
clone_size: -
cdr3_aa: CASSQGSTNTGELFF
cdr3_nt: TGTGCCAGCAGCCAAGGCAGTACGAACACCGGGGAGCTGTTTTTT

j_call: TRBJ1-2
v_call: TRBV19
d_call: TRBD1
clone_size: -
cdr3_aa: CAPSGTGRYGYTF
cdr3_nt: TGTGCCCCCTCCGGGACAGGGAGGTATGGCTACACCTTC

j_call: TRBJ2-2
v_call: TRBV2
d_call: -
clone_size: -
cdr3_aa: CASSDLHRTGELFF
cdr3_nt: TGTGCCAGCAGCGACCTCCATCGCACCGGGGAGCTGTTTTTT

j_call: TRBJ1-2
v_call: TRBV12-3/TRBV12-4
d_call: -
clone_size: many
cdr3_aa: CASSASSNYGYTF
cdr3_nt: TGTGCCAGCAGTGCTTCATCTAACTATGGCTACACCTTC

j_call: TRBJ1-1
v_call: TRBV12-3/TRBV12-4
d_call: -
clone_size: few
cdr3_aa: CASSLARGRNTEAFF
cdr3_nt: TGTGCCAGCAGTTTAGCGCGGGGGAGGAACACTGAAGCTTTCTTT

j_call: TRBJ1-5
v_call: TRBV2
d_call: -
clone_size: -
cdr3_aa: CASTDRKSNQPQHF
cdr3_nt: TGTGCCAGTACTGACAGGAAAAGCAATCAGCCCCAGCATTTT

j_call: TRBJ2-7
v_call: TRBV7-2
d_call: TRBD2
clone_size: -
cdr3_aa: CASSQGSGRFIYEQYF
cdr3_nt: TGCGCCAGCAGCCAAGGAAGCGGGAGGTTCATCTACGAGCAGTACTTC

j_call: TRBJ1-6
v_call: TRBV19
d_call: -
clone_size: -
cdr3_aa: CASGPDKGLHSPLHF
cdr3_nt: TGTGCCAGTGGCCCGGACAAGGGGCTTCATTCACCCCTCCACTTT

j_call: TRBJ1-2
v_call: TRBV2
d_call: -
clone_size: many
cdr3_aa: CASSEQAASNYGYTF
cdr3_nt: TGTGCCAGCAGTGAACAGGCAGCCAGCAACTATGGCTACACCTTC

j_call: TRBJ2-5
v_call: TRBV20-1
d_call: TRBD1
clone_size: few
cdr3_aa: CSARDGDRGSLETQYF
cdr3_nt: TGCAGTGCTAGAGATGGGGACAGGGGGAGTTTGGAGACCCAGTACTTC

j_call: TRBJ1-5
v_call: TRBV5-1
d_call: -
clone_size: few
cdr3_aa: CASSFDSNSNQPQHF
cdr3_nt: TGCGCCAGCAGCTTCGACAGCAATAGCAATCAGCCCCAGCATTTT

j_call: TRBJ1-6
v_call: TRBV10-3
d_call: TRBD1
clone_size: -
cdr3_aa: CAIRDRGHSPLHF
cdr3_nt: TGTGCCATCAGGGACAGGGGGCATTCACCCCTCCACTTT

j_call: TRBJ1-5
v_call: TRBV2
d_call: -
clone_size: few
cdr3_aa: CASSRGGREGNQPQHF
cdr3_nt: TGTGCCAGCAGTAGAGGAGGGCGCGAGGGCAATCAGCCCCAGCATTTT

j_call: TRBJ1-2
v_call: TRBV7-9
d_call: -
clone_size: few
cdr3_aa: CASSLGAGPEGYTF
cdr3_nt: TGTGCCAGCAGCTTAGGCGCGGGCCCGGAGGGCTACACCTTC

j_call: TRBJ1-6
v_call: TRBV9
d_call: -
clone_size: -
cdr3_aa: CASSADGTYSPLHF
cdr3_nt: TGTGCCAGCAGCGCGGACGGGACATATTCACCCCTCCACTTT

j_call: TRBJ1-5
v_call: TRBV7-9
d_call: -
clone_size: many
cdr3_aa: CASSETGYDQPQHF
cdr3_nt: TGTGCCAGCAGCGAAACAGGGTACGATCAGCCCCAGCATTTT

j_call: TRBJ1-4
v_call: TRBV12-3/TRBV12-4
d_call: -
clone_size: many
cdr3_aa: CASSLYSNEKLFF
cdr3_nt: TGTGCCAGCAGTTTATACAGTAATGAAAAACTGTTTTTT

j_call: TRBJ1-3
v_call: TRBV3-1
d_call: -
clone_size: few
cdr3_aa: CASSQLTPSGNTIYF
cdr3_nt: TGTGCCAGCAGCCAATTGACACCCTCTGGAAACACCATATATTTT

j_call: TRBJ1-2
v_call: TRBV2
d_call: -
clone_size: -
cdr3_aa: CASSFRGASYGYTF
cdr3_nt: TGTGCCAGCAGTTTTCGGGGCGCCTCCTATGGCTACACCTTC

j_call: TRBJ1-5
v_call: TRBV2
d_call: -
clone_size: -
cdr3_aa: CASSSYGQGGQPQHF
cdr3_nt: TGTGCCTCCAGCAGTTACGGGCAGGGTGGTCAGCCCCAGCATTTT

j_call: TRBJ1-6
v_call: TRBV15
d_call: -
clone_size: -
cdr3_aa: CATSSLSSYNSPLHF
cdr3_nt: TGTGCCACCAGCAGCTTGAGCTCCTATAATTCACCCCTCCACTTT

j_call: TRBJ1-2
v_call: TRBV29-1
d_call: TRBD1
clone_size: many
cdr3_aa: CSVHLGQGPSGYTF
cdr3_nt: TGCAGCGTCCATTTGGGACAGGGACCCTCTGGCTACACCTTC

j_call: TRBJ2-2
v_call: TRBV25-1
d_call: -
clone_size: once
cdr3_aa: CASSQTWPGELFF
cdr3_nt: TGTGCCAGCAGTCAAACCTGGCCCGGGGAGCTGTTTTTT

j_call: TRBJ2-5
v_call: TRBV2
d_call: TRBD2
clone_size: -
cdr3_aa: CASSRETALAGAKETQYF
cdr3_nt: TGTGCCAGCAGTCGGGAGACAGCACTAGCGGGGGCAAAAGAGACCCAGTACTTC

j_call: TRBJ1-2
v_call: TRBV10-3
d_call: -
clone_size: -
cdr3_aa: CAWGHRDYGYTF
cdr3_nt: TGTGCGTGGGGACATCGGGACTATGGCTACACCTTC

j_call: TRBJ1-2
v_call: TRBV19
d_call: TRBD1
clone_size: -
cdr3_aa: CTSTPETGENYGYTF
cdr3_nt: TGTACCAGTACCCCTGAGACAGGGGAAAACTATGGCTACACCTTC